This TCR beta chain stems from a study of T cell changes during pregnancy in multiple sclerosis (dated 2019 in TCRdb). With regard to the full study: Changes in the T cell repertoire over the course of pregnancy were examined in this study in women with multiple sclerosis.

Relative to germline, V is missing 3 bases and J is missing 2 bases, with 5 bases of the junction outside any gene match. Its CDR3 holds 16 amino acids, cysteine through phenylalanine. The sequence is cut down to CDR3 DNA, 48 bases in frame from base 1. CDR1 and CDR2, per the germline V gene, are LGHNA and YSLEER. Library creation used the immunoSEQ multiplex PCR assay. TCRdb obtained this table from immuneACCESS and retained in-frame rearrangements with V and J assigned. These tables miss some clones; where compared with another copy, unresolved V genes account for less than half of the shortfall, and the remainder is unexplained. The sample includes tens of thousands of clones, with approximately 92% observed a single time. The top ten hold 6.5% to 8% of the sample. Remarks on this clone: Its antigen remains undetermined. No qualities accompany the bases; no much larger clone lies one base away.

The sample consisted of CD8+ T cells from peripheral blood mononuclear cells, taken in the third trimester of pregnancy. Recombination joined TRBV4-3 with TRBJ2-3; a stretch of 10 junction bases matches TRBD2. The sequence derives from a female donor with multiple sclerosis, enrolled in a pregnancy study. The CDR3 sequence is CASSQERGGATDTQYF. The DNA sequence reads TGCGCCAGCAGCCAGGAGCGGGGGGGGGCCACAGATACGCAGTATTTT.